This T cell receptor beta chain was sequenced during a study of metastatic and nonmetastatic thyroid tumors. Study at large: For malignant and benign thyroid patients, tumor or nodule tissue and blood were the sources whose repertoires were compared. General study points: Patients with malignant thyroid tumors reportedly had significantly higher TCR beta diversity than those with benign nodules, in blood and tumor.

Authors' analysis steps: A classifier of distant metastasis in papillary thyroid cancer was built from CDR3 differences (across clinicopathological groups). With MiXCR, TCRdb reprocessed the PCR reads. TCRdb's processing, not the study's, gives the V and J calls here. The data show about 29,000 clones, roughly 17% seen once. In this sample, this clone turned up a few times. Its antigen is undetermined. V shed 8 bases and J 7 bases; nucleotides not matched to a gene: 12. Germline lookup yields CDR1 MNHEY and CDR2 SVGEGT. The CDR3 totals 14 residues. Each patient went into thyroid surgery without having received any treatment.

Sequencing input: blood. The rearrangement joins TRBV6-2 or TRBV6-3 to TRBJ2-7; 9 bases agree with TRBD1. The clonotype comes from a female donor with papillary thyroid cancer or a benign thyroid nodule (not recorded which). Some clones in this sample may be carry-over from other donors' samples. The CDR3 loop is CASSYRDREREQYF. Written as DNA, the CDR3 is TGTGCCAGCTCTTATCGGGACAGGGAAAGAGAGCAGTACTTC.